This TCR beta chain came from a study of Ad26.COV2.S vaccination and SARS-CoV-2 variants. The germline V gene encodes CDR1 GTSNPN and CDR2 SVGIG (reference sequence). The junction had 4 bases not matched to a gene; V was cut back by 7 bases and J by 2 bases. CDR3 length equals 12 residues. Described treatment: approximately 18 received Ad26.COV2.S at low or high dose, single or two shots; about 5 received placebo; per-sample allocation not given. The samples were gathered on day 63 after the first injection of vaccine or placebo. TCRdb's copy holds only in-frame clones and misses some; the assay was immunoSEQ multiplex PCR. Of around 400,000 clones listed, about 93% were seen once; the top ten hold 12%.

The sequence was obtained from a person aged 18-65 years who received the Ad26.COV2.S COVID-19 vaccine or a placebo. The chain is built from TRBV30 and TRBJ2-7, with 8 bases matching TRBD1. Material: peripheral blood, obtained in a trial of Ad26.COV2.S vaccine versus placebo. This chain's CDR3 is CAFGQGTYEQYF. The CDR3 region has the DNA TGTGCCTTCGGACAGGGCACCTACGAGCAGTACTTC.